One and the same sample provided the 19 T cell receptor beta chains below, sequenced in a study of neoadjuvant nivolumab and ipilimumab in lung cancer. Libraries were prepared by immunoSEQ multiplex PCR; TCRdb keeps only in-frame clonotypes and omits some of them. The repertoire consists of 40,000 or so clones, with roughly 87% occurring once and the leading ten covering 2.5% to 4%. The sample in question was peripheral blood, obtained before neoadjuvant nivolumab, alone or with ipilimumab. Receptors originate from an adult with non-small cell lung cancer.

The chain has TRBV7-2 and TRBJ2-7, with 7 bases that match TRBD1. With V trimmed by 3 bases and J by 1 base, 6 bases remained unmatched. The CDR3 loop spans 15 amino acids. Germline CDR1 SGHTA, CDR2 FQGNSA. The CDR3 coding sequence is TGTGCCAGCAGCTTGAACAGGGGCTATTCCTACGAGCAGTACTTC. It encodes CASSLNRGYSYEQYF.

The rearrangement links TRBV7-2 to TRBJ2-7, with TRBD1 as a possible D gene (6 bases). V gave up 3 bases and J gave up 7 bases, with 16 bases separating them. Germline V gene sequence: CDR1 SGHTA, CDR2 FQGNSA. There are 14 residues in the CDR3. CDR3 protein: CASSFPDRLREQYF. CDR3 sequence (DNA): TGTGCCAGCAGCTTCCCGGACAGATTACGAGAGCAGTACTTC.

This chain uses TRBV5-1 with TRBJ2-5; 11 bases line up with TRBD2. The germline gives CDR1 SGHRS, CDR2 YFSETQ. V gave up 4 bases and J gave up 5 bases; unmatched junction bases: 10. The length of the CDR3 is 16 residues. The CDR3 DNA reads TGCGCCAGCAGCCCCGCCCGACTAGCGGGGTGGGAGACCCAGTACTTC. Its translation is CASSPARLAGWETQYF.

This clone was recorded only once. As DNA, the CDR3 is TGTGCCAGCAACCCCCCTTTGCAGACAGATACGCAGTATTTT. It yields the protein CASNPPLQTDTQYF. This chain links TRBV9 with TRBJ2-3; D is undetermined. The germline V gene encodes CDR1 SGDLS and CDR2 YYNGEE. The V end was cut by 6 bases, the J end by 3 bases, with 14 bases between. The CDR3 is 14 residues long. Filled out from reference TRBV9 and TRBJ2-3, the complete variable domain reads DSGVTQTPKHLITATGQRVTLRCSPRSGDLSVYWYQQSLDQGLQFLIQYYNGEERAKGNILERFSAQQFPDLHSELNLSSLELGDSALYFCASNPPLQTDTQYFGPGTRLTVL.

The rearrangement uses TRBV4-1 and TRBJ2-1; the D gene is possibly TRBD2 (7 bases). CDR1 and CDR2 (germline): MGHRA, YSYEKL. This CDR3 is built from 20 residues. Deletions cut 0 bases from V and 0 bases from J, with 21 bases between. The CDR3 protein is CASSQDGRGATGASYNEQFF. CDR3 nucleotide sequence: TGCGCCAGCAGCCAAGATGGTCGGGGGGCTACCGGAGCCTCCTACAATGAGCAGTTCTTC.

The rearrangement joins TRBV7-2 to TRBJ2-1, with D uncertain. CDR1 is SGHTA and CDR2 is FQGNSA in the germline V gene. Trimming removed 5 bases at V and 7 bases at J, with 12 bases between. This CDR3 has 13 amino acids. The CDR3 loop reads CASSNPRVNEQFF. The CDR3 region has the DNA TGTGCCAGCAGCAATCCTCGTGTAAATGAGCAGTTCTTC.

This chain uses TRBV7-5 with TRBJ2-7; no DNA check was done on the table's D call, TRBD2. TRBV7-5 corresponds to a pseudogene. CDR3 length: 13 residues. Here the CDR3 DNA reads TGTGCCAGAAGCCCACGTGCGGGGGGGGAGCAGTACTTC. Its translation: CARSPRAGGEQYF.

This clone was found a few times. The chain recombines TRBV10-2 with TRBJ1-2; D remains unclear. The germline V gene encodes CDR1 WSHSY and CDR2 SAAADI. The CDR3 sequence is 13 residues long. Trimming cost V 4 bases and J 1 base, with 7 bases left between them. The CDR3 nucleotides are TGCGCCAGCAGTGCACAAGATAACTATGGCTACACCTTC. It yields the protein CASSAQDNYGYTF.

This sequence joins TRBV7-2 and TRBJ2-1; 7 bases map to TRBD2. Trimming took 5 bases from V and 0 from J; bases not matched to a gene: 4. The germline V gene encodes CDR1 SGHTA and CDR2 FQGNSA. The CDR3 is 15 amino acids. CDR3 in amino acids: CASSRGTTSYNEQFF. In DNA, the CDR3 is TGTGCCAGCAGCCGAGGGACTACCTCCTACAATGAGCAGTTCTTC.

In its sample, this clone was seen once. The chain uses TRBV7-3 and TRBJ2-5, with D perhaps given as TRBD1 or TRBD2 (5 bases each). The germline gives CDR1 SGHTA, CDR2 FQGTGA. This CDR3 spans 15 amino acids. V was shortened by 4 bases and J by 2 bases, with 14 bases between the two germline ends. CDR3: CASSSNKGPQETQYF. In nucleotides, the CDR3 is TGTGCCAGCAGCTCAAATAAGGGACCTCAAGAGACCCAGTACTTC.

V is TRBV29-1 and J is TRBJ2-3, with D perhaps TRBD1 (6 bases). Between the trimmed V and J ends, which lost 6 bases and 13 bases, there was a span of 17 bases. The CDR3 spans 11 residues. Looked up from germline, CDR1 is SQVTM and CDR2 is ANQGSEA. The CDR3 protein is CSVLTGSQKYF. The CDR3 nucleotides read TGCAGCGTCTTGACAGGCTCTCAGAAGTATTTT.

V is TRBV7-8 and J is TRBJ2-3, with 8 positions matching TRBD1. The CDR3 covers 14 residues. V gave up 5 bases and J gave up 3 bases; unmatched junction bases: 4. Germline V gives CDR1 SGHVS, CDR2 FQNEAQ. CDR3 sequence reads: CASSVQGATDTQYF. As DNA, the CDR3 is TGTGCCAGCAGCGTTCAGGGGGCAACAGATACGCAGTATTTT.

Only a few counts were recorded for this clone. CDR3 loop: CASSPSVNTEAFF. Here the CDR3 DNA reads TGCGCCAGCAGCCCCTCAGTGAACACTGAAGCTTTCTTT. The chain links TRBV5-1 to TRBJ1-1; D unresolved. Germline lookup yields CDR1 SGHRS and CDR2 YFSETQ. V was pared by 4 bases and J by 0 bases, with 7 bases between. The CDR3 loop spans 13 amino acids.

The chain is built from TRBV11-2 and TRBJ2-5; a possible D gene is TRBD1 (5 bases). Germline values: CDR1 SGHAT, CDR2 FQNNGV. CDR3 size: 14 residues. V was shortened by 5 bases and J by 1 base, with 11 bases between the two germline ends. CDR3 nucleotide sequence: TGTGCCAGCAGCCGAGACAGATCCCAAGAGACCCAGTACTTC. Protein sequence: CASSRDRSQETQYF.

The V gene is TRBV29-1, the J gene TRBJ2-3; no definite D call. Trimming cost V 1 base and J 5 bases, with 13 bases left between them. Germline CDR1 and CDR2: SQVTM and ANQGSEA. This CDR3 has 14 amino acids. The CDR3 here is CSVEASLRRDTQYF. The CDR3 nucleotides are TGCAGCGTTGAAGCCTCCCTCAGGCGAGATACGCAGTATTTT.

The V call is TRBV6-1, the J call TRBJ2-1; D might be TRBD2 (5 bases). The germline V and J ends were trimmed by 5 bases and 6 bases, with 17 bases remaining between them. CDR1 is MNHNS, CDR2 SASEGT, per germline. The CDR3 consists of 15 residues. The CDR3 nucleotides read TGTGCCAGCAGTCCCCAGAGGGAGTGGGCCAATGAGCAGTTCTTC. This encodes CASSPQREWANEQFF.

The genes are TRBV7-2 and TRBJ1-4; the D gene is possibly TRBD1 (5 bases). The CDR3 is made up of 15 amino acids. Germline V gives CDR1 SGHTA, CDR2 FQGNSA. V was trimmed by 5 bases and J by 6 bases, leaving 16 bases between them. In DNA form, the CDR3 reads TGTGCCAGCAGCCGATCAGGGAACACAGATGAAAAACTGTTTTTT. Translating it yields CASSRSGNTDEKLFF.

The chain links TRBV11-2 to TRBJ2-3; no firm D call. The CDR3 contains 15 residues. CDR1 and CDR2 (germline): SGHAT, FQNNGV. V lost 3 bases and J lost 0, with 10 bases in between. The CDR3 is CASSLAGASTDTQYF. CDR3 nucleotide sequence: TGTGCCAGCAGCTTGGCTGGCGCTAGCACAGATACGCAGTATTTT.

This sequence joins TRBV20-1 and TRBJ2-1; D is undetermined. The CDR3 is made up of 11 amino acids. The V end was cut by 3 bases, the J end by 4 bases, with 4 bases between. The germline gives CDR1 DFQATT, CDR2 SNEGSKA (reference sequence). CDR3 sequence: CSASPYNEQFF. As DNA, the CDR3 is TGCAGTGCTAGCCCATACAATGAGCAGTTCTTC.